This T cell receptor (beta chain) was obtained from a study of T cells in Graves' hyperthyroidism and ophthalmopathy. Reasons for excluding patients were uncontrolled infection, other autoimmune disease, pregnancy or lactation. The CDR3 contains 17 residues. Deletions cut 0 bases from V and 0 bases from J, with 15 bases between. Germline V lookup: CDR1 LNHNV, CDR2 YYDKDF (reference sequence). There were TCR beta CDR3 regions amplified from RNA transcripts. HTBI primers drove first-round RT-PCR of the TCR CDR3. One entry per CDR3 protein, called by TCRdb with MiXCR from the multiplex PCR reads. The table has about 600,000 distinct CDR3 sequences, 16% seen once; the top ten hold around 3.3%.

The rearrangement joins TRBV15 to TRBJ2-7; tentatively, D is TRBD2 (6 bases). Sequenced input: blood. This receptor was obtained from a woman aged 40 to 49 with Graves' ophthalmopathy. The DNA for the CDR3 is TGTGCCACCAGCAGAGACGCGGGGATCTCCCGCTCCTACGAGCAGTACTTC. As protein: CATSRDAGISRSYEQYF.